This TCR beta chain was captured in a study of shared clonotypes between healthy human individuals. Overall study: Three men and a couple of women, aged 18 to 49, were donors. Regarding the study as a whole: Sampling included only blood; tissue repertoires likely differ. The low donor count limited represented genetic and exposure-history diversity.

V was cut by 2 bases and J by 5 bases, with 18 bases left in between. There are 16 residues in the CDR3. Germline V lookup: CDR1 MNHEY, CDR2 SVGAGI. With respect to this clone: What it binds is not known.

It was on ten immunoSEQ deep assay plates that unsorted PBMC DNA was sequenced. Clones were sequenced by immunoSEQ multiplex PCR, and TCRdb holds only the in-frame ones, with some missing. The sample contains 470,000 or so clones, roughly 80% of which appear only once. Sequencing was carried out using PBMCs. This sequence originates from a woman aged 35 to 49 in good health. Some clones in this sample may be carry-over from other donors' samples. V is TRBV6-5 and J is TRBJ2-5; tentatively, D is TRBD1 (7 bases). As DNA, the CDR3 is TGTGCCAGCAGTTACGGGGGGAACAGGGGCGAGGAGACCCAGTACTTC. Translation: CASSYGGNRGEETQYF.